The 5 T cell receptor beta chains reported below all come from one sample, sequenced in a study of T cells in Graves' hyperthyroidism and ophthalmopathy. Amplified TCR beta CDR3 regions came from RNA transcripts. First-round RT-PCR of the TCR CDR3 relied on the HTBI primer set. In TCRdb, the multiplex PCR reads were re-called with MiXCR into one record per CDR3 protein. The table shows about 98,000 distinct CDR3 sequences, with around 42% occurring only once. The sequenced sample consisted of peripheral blood or thyroid tissue (not recorded which). These receptors were taken from a woman in her 30s with Graves' hyperthyroidism.

This clonotype was seen ten or more times. The chain joins TRBV20-1 to TRBJ1-5; maybe TRBD1 (5 bases). Trimming cost V 5 bases and J 7 bases, with 15 bases left between them. The germline V gene encodes CDR1 DFQATT and CDR2 SNEGSKA (reference sequence). CDR3 length equals 13 residues. The CDR3: CSAHGGVGQPQHF. CDR3 DNA sequence: TGCAGTGCTCACGGGGGAGTCGGCCAGCCCCAGCATTTT.

This clonotype came up many times. This rearrangement joins TRBV5-1 to TRBJ2-5; D ambiguous. Deletions cut 3 bases from V and 4 bases from J, with 13 bases between. The CDR3 spans 14 residues. Germline values: CDR1 SGHRS, CDR2 YFSETQ. The CDR3, as DNA: TGCGCCAGCAGCTCCCGGGCCTGGCGAGAGACCCAGTACTTC. This translates into CASSSRAWRETQYF.

The chain uses TRBV10-3 and TRBJ2-5; 11 bases are shared with TRBD2. Germline lookup yields CDR1 ENHRY and CDR2 SYGVKD. The CDR3 is 16 residues long. Losses at the gene ends were 5 bases for V and 4 bases for J; bases not matched to a gene: 9. Here the CDR3 DNA reads TGTGCCATCAGTAAACTACTAGCGGGAGTGGTAGAGACCCAGTACTTC. This translates into CAISKLLAGVVETQYF.

This clonotype was detected many times. The chain recombines TRBV2 with TRBJ2-2, with 7 bases that match TRBD1. The CDR3 spans 15 residues. V gave up 4 bases and J gave up 4 bases; unmatched junction bases: 6. Germline V CDR1 and CDR2: SNHLY, FYNNEI. CDR3 region: CASSASRGFTGELFF. CDR3 sequence (DNA): TGTGCCAGCAGTGCGAGCAGGGGGTTCACCGGGGAGCTGTTTTTT.

This clonotype turned up a few times. This may come from a read error, since a much larger clone is one base off. This rearrangement joins TRBV6-5 to TRBJ1-6; 7 bases map to TRBD1. The CDR3 sequence is 17 residues long. Germline-derived CDR1 and CDR2 are MNHEY and SVGAGI. CDR3 sequence reads: CASSYEVPGTDNPPLHF. CDR3 DNA sequence: TGTGCCAGCAGTTACGAGGTCCCCGGGACAGATAATCCACCCCTCCACTTT.